This TCR beta chain was observed in a study of beta chain features in type 1 diabetes. Study conclusions and caveats: Type 1 diabetes patients showed a moderate but significant shortening of TCRB CDR3s in all four CD4+ subsets.

Of note for this clone: The antigen is not known.

The whole isolated RNA underwent reverse transcription, so sequencing captured expressed TCRB transcripts. Data came from immunoSEQ multiplex PCR; TCRdb stores just in-frame clones and leaves some out. In the table there are some 170,000 clones, almost 65% of which are singletons. The V end lost 4 bases, the J end lost 6 bases, and 16 bases lay between the germline ends. The CDR3 extends over 15 amino acids. The germline V gene has CDR1 SGHTA and CDR2 FQGNSA. This TCR was sampled from a man aged 25-40 years with type 1 diabetes. The specimen was naive CD4+ T cells from blood. J is TRBJ2-1 and V is TRBV7-2; D is uncertain. The CDR3 loop reads CASSSSLWGGNEQFF. For the CDR3, the DNA is TGTGCCAGCAGCTCTTCGCTGTGGGGTGGCAATGAGCAGTTCTTC.